This T cell receptor beta chain was profiled in a study of blood T cell repertoires in COVID-19. V gave up 3 bases and J gave up 6 bases; unmatched junction bases: 15. This CDR3 has 18 residues. Germline V gene lookup returns CDR1 LGHNA and CDR2 YNFKEQ. The table came from immunoSEQ multiplex PCR; TCRdb's copy has only in-frame clones and leaves some out. Among nearly 70,000 clones, about four fifths were seen once, and the ten largest hold almost 10%. The sample comprised peripheral blood. The chain uses TRBV4-2 and TRBJ1-5; 9 bases agree with TRBD1. This receptor was taken from an elderly woman with acute or convalescent COVID-19. CDR3 sequence (DNA): TGTGCCAGCAGCCAGGCACAGGGGGCGGAAGGACGGGGTCAGCCCCAGCATTTT. It specifies CASSQAQGAEGRGQPQHF.